This T cell receptor beta chain was recovered during a study of monozygotic twins with inflammatory bowel disease. A roughly 2.5 ml blood sample was drawn per donor. Whole blood served as the source of total RNA, and no T cell sorting took place. A 6-nucleotide sample barcode was carried by the UMIs, which template switching added. Two nested PCRs, run for around 15 and 9 cycles, were applied to TCRalpha and TCRbeta cDNA. Following a re-call of the 5' RACE reads, TCRdb has one entry per CDR3 protein and lacks DNA. The repertoire table contains about 350,000 distinct CDR3 sequences. This CDR3 contains 18 residues. The germline V gene has CDR1 MDHEN and CDR2 SYDVKM.

This receptor was taken from a human donor with ulcerative colitis or Crohn's disease, or a healthy co-twin of an affected twin (not recorded which). Sample: blood. The genes are TRBV28 and TRBJ2-7; TCRdb's assignment of TRBD2 cannot be checked, as there is no DNA. The CDR3 reads CASSLEGPRGGATYEQYF.